The present T cell receptor beta chain was sequenced within a study of cytomegalovirus exposure and HLA in healthy donors. The wider study: Genotyping of about 400 donors showed that approximately 83% belonged to the Caucasian-associated ancestry cluster. General study findings and limits: TCR beta chain V- and J-gene trimming was linked, in a later analysis, to a missense variant in DCLRE1C.

This CDR3 is built from 16 residues. CDR1 and CDR2 (germline): SGHNT, YYREEE (reference sequence). With V trimmed by 0 bases and J by 3 bases, 6 bases remained unmatched. Use of 60 Vbeta and 13 Jbeta primers characterized the PCR. Here immunoSEQ multiplex PCR was the method, and the copy in TCRdb shows in-frame clones only, minus some. The data contain around 170,000 clones, approximately 79% of them singletons. In regard to this clone: Its antigen remains unknown.

The material sequenced was PBMCs. The sequence came from a woman aged 40 to 49 in good health and CMV-seronegative. The chain employs TRBV5-4 and TRBJ2-7, with 10 nucleotides matching TRBD1. For the CDR3, the DNA is TGTGCCAGCAGCTTGGGGCGGGGGACAGGGGTCTACGAGCAGTACTTC. Amino acid sequence: CASSLGRGTGVYEQYF.